This T cell receptor (beta chain) came from a study of post-analysis software for immune sequencing data. At the level of the study: Patients had relapsing-remitting, secondary progressive or progressive-relapsing multiple sclerosis; some lacked subtype. Study-wide results and caveats: Controls' normalized Chao1 diversity significantly exceeded that of multiple sclerosis patients. Patients used about five TRBV segments, including TRBV5-6, TRBV5-1 and TRBV20-1, more often than controls.

There are 15 residues in the CDR3. The J segment lost 8 bases and the V segment lost 0 bases, leaving 8 bases of the junction unmatched. The germline gives CDR1 MNHEY, CDR2 SVGAGI. Regarding this clonotype: Its antigen remains unidentified.

Sequencing libraries made from TCR beta cDNA carried unique molecular identifiers. When about 0.95 to 10 million T cells were used, they gave approximately 530,000 cDNA molecules. TCRdb passed the PCR reads through MiXCR, listing each CDR3 protein once. Among hundreds of thousands of distinct CDR3 sequences listed, about 44% were seen once. The V and J genes are TRBV6-5 and TRBJ1-2, with TRBD1 identical over 8 bases. The receptor was isolated from a girl aged 10 to 17 with multiple sclerosis. Material for sequencing was blood. The CDR3 sequence: CASSYSPATGGGYTF. In nucleotides, the CDR3 is TGTGCCAGCAGTTACTCACCGGCAACAGGGGGGGGCTACACCTTC.